This T cell receptor (beta chain) was identified in a study of blood T cell repertoires in COVID-19. The overall study: Acute-phase and convalescent COVID-19 samples originated in the United States, Italy and Spain.

The V and J ends lost 6 bases and 6 bases respectively, with 18 bases between them. The germline gives CDR1 WNHNN, CDR2 SYGVQD (reference sequence). The CDR3 runs to 16 residues. As originally analysed: Quantification of nucleated cells was approximated via reference gene primer amplification. Assay used: immunoSEQ multiplex PCR; TCRdb lists only in-frame clones, some missing. The V and J calls and clone size come from that table; D and trimming were worked out from the DNA. The sample yields some 170,000 clones, approximately 86% seen once. This TCR was recovered from a woman aged 50 to 60 with acute or convalescent COVID-19. The sequenced material came from peripheral blood. The rearrangement joins TRBV10-1 to TRBJ1-6, with a weak D call TRBD1 (6 bases). The CDR3 DNA reads as TGCGCCAGCAGCGGGCCCAGGGGACCCCTTAATTCACCCCTCCACTTT. It translates to CASSGPRGPLNSPLHF.